This TCR beta chain was observed in a study of metastatic and nonmetastatic thyroid tumors. For the study at large: Blood and tumor or nodule tissue repertoires from malignant and benign thyroid patients were compared. Study-wide results and caveats: Across blood and tumor, TCR beta diversity in malignant thyroid tumors was reportedly significantly higher than in benign nodules.

Thyroid surgery was preceded by no treatment in any patient. The authors' processing: For papillary thyroid cancer, a distant-metastasis classifier was constructed from CDR3 differences observed across clinicopathological groups. With MiXCR, TCRdb reprocessed the PCR reads. TCRdb, rather than the study authors, made the V and J calls. The top ten clones hold 22% of a sample with 30,000 to 35,000 clones, around 20% of them seen once. V was pared by 1 base and J by 7 bases, with 8 bases between. The CDR3 length is 12 residues. Germline values: CDR1 LGHDT, CDR2 YNNKEL (reference sequence). This clone appeared many times. The antigen remains unidentified.

The chain uses TRBV3-1 and TRBJ2-7; D is uncertain. The sample comprised blood. This receptor was taken from a female donor with papillary thyroid cancer or a benign thyroid nodule (not recorded which). Some clones in this sample may be carry-over from other donors' samples. The CDR3 nucleotides are TGTGCCAGCAGCCAAGCCAGCTCGGAGCAGTACTTC. Its protein is CASSQASSEQYF.